The 4 T cell receptor beta chains given below trace back to one sample, sequenced in a study of a mutant IDH1 vaccine in newly diagnosed glioma. No cognate antigen is known for these TCRs. Described time point: week 11, during vaccination. Doses consisted of 300 ug of mutant IDH1 20-mer peptide each, paired with topical imiquimod. The protocol was immunoSEQ multiplex PCR, while the TCRdb copy is restricted to in-frame clones and leaves out a portion. The table has about 64,000 clones, roughly 84% seen once. This sample comprised PBMCs, obtained from a glioma patient whose treatment included an IDH1 peptide vaccine. The origin of the receptors is a woman aged 45-60 years with glioma.

The CDR3 here is CASSAGTYWANVLTF. The CDR3 DNA follows: TGTGCCAGCAGCGCCGGGACATATTGGGCCAACGTCCTGACTTTC. The V and J genes are TRBV5-8 and TRBJ2-6; tentative D call: TRBD1 (6 bases). Trimming cost V 4 bases and J 5 bases, with 13 bases left between them. This CDR3 is built from 15 residues. CDR1 SGHTS and CDR2 YDEGEE come from the germline V gene.

The chain carries TRBV30 and TRBJ1-6, with 7 bases matching TRBD1. The length of the CDR3 is 14 residues. Germline V gene lookup returns CDR1 GTSNPN and CDR2 SVGIG (reference sequence). J was trimmed by 6 bases and V by 5 bases; bases with no gene match: 7. In DNA form, the CDR3 reads TGTGCCTGGGGCACAGGGGACTCTAATTCACCCCTCCACTTT. This encodes CAWGTGDSNSPLHF.

J is TRBJ1-5 and V is TRBV7-6, with 12 bases fitting TRBD1. V dropped 5 bases and J dropped 3; count of bases not matched to a gene: 23. Germline V gene data show CDR1 as SGHVS and CDR2 as FNYEAQ. The CDR3 sequence is 22 residues long. The DNA of the CDR3 is TGTGCCAGCAGCCTACGATATCGGAATGAAGGGACAGGGGGCGCAAACAATCAGCCCCAGCATTTT. Its protein is CASSLRYRNEGTGGANNQPQHF.

This chain connects TRBV9 to TRBJ2-7; possible D gene TRBD1, 5 bases. The CDR3 runs to 12 residues. Germline V gene sequence: CDR1 SGDLS, CDR2 YYNGEE. The V and J ends lost 4 bases and 3 bases respectively, with 8 bases between them. The CDR3 DNA reads as TGTGCCAGCAGCACAGGCAGCTACGAGCAGTACTTC. Amino acids: CASSTGSYEQYF.